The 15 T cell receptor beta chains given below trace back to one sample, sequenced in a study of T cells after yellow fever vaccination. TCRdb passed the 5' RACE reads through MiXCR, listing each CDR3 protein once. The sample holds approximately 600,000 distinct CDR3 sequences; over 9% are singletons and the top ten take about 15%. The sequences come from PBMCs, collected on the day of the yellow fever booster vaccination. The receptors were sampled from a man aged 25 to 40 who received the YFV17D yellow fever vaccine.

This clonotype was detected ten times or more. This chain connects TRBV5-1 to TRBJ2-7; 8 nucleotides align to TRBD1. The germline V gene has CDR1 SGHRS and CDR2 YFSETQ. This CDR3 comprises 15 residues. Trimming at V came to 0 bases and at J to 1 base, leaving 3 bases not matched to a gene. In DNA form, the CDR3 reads TGCGCCAGCAGCTTGGGACAGGGGTTATCCTACGAGCAGTACTTC. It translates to CASSLGQGLSYEQYF.

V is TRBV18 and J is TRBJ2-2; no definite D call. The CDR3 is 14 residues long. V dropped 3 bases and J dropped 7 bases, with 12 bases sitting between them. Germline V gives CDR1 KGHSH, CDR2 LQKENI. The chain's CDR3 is CASSPLDESGELFF. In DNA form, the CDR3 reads TGTGCCAGCTCACCTCTGGACGAAAGCGGGGAGCTGTTTTTT. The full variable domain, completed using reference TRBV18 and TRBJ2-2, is NAGVMQNPRHLVRRRGQEARLRCSPMKGHSHVYWYRQLPEEGLKFMVYLQKENIIDESGMPKERFSAEFPKEGPSILRIQQVVRGDSAAYFCASSPLDESGELFFGEGSRLTVL.

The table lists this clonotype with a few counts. CDR3 DNA sequence: TGTGCCAGCAGTACCGAAAAGTCTCACGGGGCCCCGCGAGAGACCCAGTACTTC. It is translated as CASSTEKSHGAPRETQYF. The V and J genes are TRBV28 and TRBJ2-5; D is tentatively TRBD1 or TRBD2 (5 bases each). The length of the CDR3 is 18 residues. Per germline, CDR1 MDHEN and CDR2 SYDVKM. Trimming pared 5 bases from V and 4 bases from J, leaving 26 bases between.

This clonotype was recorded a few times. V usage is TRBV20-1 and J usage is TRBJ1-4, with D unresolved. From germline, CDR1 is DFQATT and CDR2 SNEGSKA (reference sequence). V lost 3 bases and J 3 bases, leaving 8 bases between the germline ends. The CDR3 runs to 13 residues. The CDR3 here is CSARASANEKLFF. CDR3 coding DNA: TGCAGTGCTAGGGCTAGCGCTAATGAAAAACTGTTTTTT.

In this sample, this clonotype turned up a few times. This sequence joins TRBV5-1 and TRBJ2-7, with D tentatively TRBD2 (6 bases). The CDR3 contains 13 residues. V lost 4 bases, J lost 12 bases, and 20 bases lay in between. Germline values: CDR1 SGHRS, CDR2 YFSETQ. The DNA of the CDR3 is TGCGCCAGCAGCCCGGAGGGTACAACAGTGGCGTACTTC. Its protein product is CASSPEGTTVAYF.

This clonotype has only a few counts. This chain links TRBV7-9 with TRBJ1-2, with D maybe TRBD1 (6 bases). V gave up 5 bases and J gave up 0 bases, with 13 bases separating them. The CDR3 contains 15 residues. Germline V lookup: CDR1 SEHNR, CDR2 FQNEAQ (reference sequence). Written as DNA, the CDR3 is TGTGCCAGCAGCGTCTTGACAGGCCCTAACTATGGCTACACCTTC. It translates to CASSVLTGPNYGYTF.

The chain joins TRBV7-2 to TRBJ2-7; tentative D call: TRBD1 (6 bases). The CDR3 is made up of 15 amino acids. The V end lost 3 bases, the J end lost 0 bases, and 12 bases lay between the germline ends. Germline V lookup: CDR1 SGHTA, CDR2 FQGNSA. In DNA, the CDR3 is TGTGCCAGCAGCTTGGGGACACCGGACTCCTACGAGCAGTACTTC. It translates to CASSLGTPDSYEQYF.

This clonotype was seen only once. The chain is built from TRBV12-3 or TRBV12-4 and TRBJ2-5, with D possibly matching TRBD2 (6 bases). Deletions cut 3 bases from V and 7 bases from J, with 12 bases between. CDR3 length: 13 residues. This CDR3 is CASSFSGVGTQYF. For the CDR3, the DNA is TGTGCCAGCAGTTTTTCGGGAGTGGGGACCCAGTACTTC.

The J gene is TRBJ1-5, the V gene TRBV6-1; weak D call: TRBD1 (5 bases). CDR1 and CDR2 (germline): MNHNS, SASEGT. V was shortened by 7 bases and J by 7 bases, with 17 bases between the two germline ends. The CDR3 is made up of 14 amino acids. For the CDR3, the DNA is TGTGCCAGCAAAGGAGGGATTGCAGGGCAGCCCCAGCATTTT. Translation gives CASKGGIAGQPQHF.

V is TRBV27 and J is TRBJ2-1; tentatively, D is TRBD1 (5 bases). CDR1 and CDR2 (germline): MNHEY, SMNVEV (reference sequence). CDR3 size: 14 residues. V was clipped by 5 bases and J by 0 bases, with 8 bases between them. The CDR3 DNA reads TGTGCCAGCAGTGGGGCGGTCTCCTACAATGAGCAGTTCTTC. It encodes CASSGAVSYNEQFF.

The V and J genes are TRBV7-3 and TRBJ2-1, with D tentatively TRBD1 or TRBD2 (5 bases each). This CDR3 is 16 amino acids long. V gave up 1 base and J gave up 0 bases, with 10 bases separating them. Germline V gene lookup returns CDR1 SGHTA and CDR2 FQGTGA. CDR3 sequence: CASSLKGPSSYNEQFF. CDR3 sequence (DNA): TGTGCCAGCAGCTTAAAGGGACCTAGCTCCTACAATGAGCAGTTCTTC.

The CDR3 loop reads CASSSFGGALFF. The DNA for the CDR3 is TGTGCCAGCAGCTCCTTCGGAGGAGCGCTGTTTTTT. V and J are TRBV7-8 and TRBJ2-2, with D tentatively TRBD2 (5 bases). V lost 4 bases to trimming and J lost 13 bases, with 13 bases between them. The CDR3 sequence is 12 residues long. Per the germline V gene, CDR1 is SGHVS and CDR2 is FQNEAQ.

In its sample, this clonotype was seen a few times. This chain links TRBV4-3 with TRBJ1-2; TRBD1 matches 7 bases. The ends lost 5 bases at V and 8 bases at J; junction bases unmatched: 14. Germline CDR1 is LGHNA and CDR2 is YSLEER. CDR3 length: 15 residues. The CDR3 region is CASSKQGQRWGGYTF. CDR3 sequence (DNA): TGCGCCAGCAGCAAACAGGGACAGCGCTGGGGGGGCTACACCTTC.

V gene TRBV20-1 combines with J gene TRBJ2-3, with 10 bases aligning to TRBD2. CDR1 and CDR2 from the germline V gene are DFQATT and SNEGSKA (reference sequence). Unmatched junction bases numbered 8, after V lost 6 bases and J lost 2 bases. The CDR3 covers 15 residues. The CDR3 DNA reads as TGCAGTGCGGGAAGGACTAGCGGAAACACAGATACGCAGTATTTT. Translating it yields CSAGRTSGNTDTQYF.

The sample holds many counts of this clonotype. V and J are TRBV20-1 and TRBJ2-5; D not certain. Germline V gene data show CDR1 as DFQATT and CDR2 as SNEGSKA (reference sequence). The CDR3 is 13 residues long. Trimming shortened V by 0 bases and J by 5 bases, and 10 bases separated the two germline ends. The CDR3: CSARDPRVETQYF. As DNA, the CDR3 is TGCAGTGCTAGAGATCCACGGGTGGAGACCCAGTACTTC.